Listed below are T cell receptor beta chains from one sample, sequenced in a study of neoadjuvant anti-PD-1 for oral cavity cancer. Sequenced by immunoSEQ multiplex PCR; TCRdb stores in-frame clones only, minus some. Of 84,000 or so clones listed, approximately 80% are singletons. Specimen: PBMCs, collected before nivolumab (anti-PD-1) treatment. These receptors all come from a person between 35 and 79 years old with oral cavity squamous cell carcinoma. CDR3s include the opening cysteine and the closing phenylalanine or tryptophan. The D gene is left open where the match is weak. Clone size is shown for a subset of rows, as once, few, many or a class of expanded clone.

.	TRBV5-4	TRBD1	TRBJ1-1	CASSRTGGRVNTEAFF	TGTGCCAGCAGTCGGACAGGGGGTCGGGTGAACACTGAAGCTTTCTTT
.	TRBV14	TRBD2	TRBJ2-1	CASSLTSGTGNEQFF	TGTGCCAGCAGCCTGACTAGCGGGACAGGCAATGAGCAGTTCTTC
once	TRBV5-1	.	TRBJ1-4	CASSRREADEKLFF	TGCGCCAGCAGCCGAAGGGAGGCGGATGAAAAACTGTTTTTT
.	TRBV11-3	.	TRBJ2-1	CASSPSMYSYNEQFF	TGTGCCAGCAGCCCATCTATGTATTCCTACAATGAGCAGTTCTTC
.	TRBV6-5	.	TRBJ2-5	CASSYSRLAEETQYF	TGTGCCAGCAGTTACTCTAGACTCGCGGAAGAGACCCAGTACTTC
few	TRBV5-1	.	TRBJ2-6	CASSFGGSSGANVLTF	TGCGCCAGCAGCTTTGGCGGCAGCTCTGGGGCCAACGTCCTGACTTTC
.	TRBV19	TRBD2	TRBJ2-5	CASSETSTRAGTQYF	TGTGCCAGTAGCGAGACTAGCACAAGGGCGGGGACCCAGTACTTC
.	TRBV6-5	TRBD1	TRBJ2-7	CASRGGQEAYEQYF	TGTGCCAGCAGAGGGGGACAGGAAGCCTACGAGCAGTACTTC
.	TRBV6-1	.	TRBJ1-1	CATQQGPNTEAFF	TGTGCCACCCAACAGGGCCCGAACACTGAAGCTTTCTTT
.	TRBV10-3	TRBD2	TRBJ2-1	CAISGLAGGSSYNEQFF	TGTGCCATCAGCGGACTAGCGGGAGGGTCCTCCTACAATGAGCAGTTCTTC
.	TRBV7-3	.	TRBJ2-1	CASSLDSYNEQFF	TGTGCCAGCAGCTTAGATTCCTACAATGAGCAGTTCTTC
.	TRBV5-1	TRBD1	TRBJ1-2	CASSFLTGDGYTF	TGCGCCAGCAGCTTTTTAACAGGGGATGGCTACACCTTC
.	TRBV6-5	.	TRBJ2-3	CASSEEVSDTQYF	TGTGCCAGCAGTGAGGAAGTCTCAGATACGCAGTATTTT
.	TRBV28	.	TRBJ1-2	CASSPDIYYGYTF	TGTGCCAGCAGTCCGGACATCTACTATGGCTACACCTTC
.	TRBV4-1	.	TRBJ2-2	CASSQEVGELFF	TGCGCCAGCAGCCAAGAGGTTGGGGAGCTGTTTTTT
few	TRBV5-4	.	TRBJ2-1	CASSLIGSSYNEQFF	TGTGCCAGCAGCTTGATCGGGAGCTCCTACAATGAGCAGTTCTTC
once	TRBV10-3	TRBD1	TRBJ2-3	CAISPLDGDRAKGGTQYF	TGTGCCATCAGCCCCTTAGATGGGGACAGGGCCAAAGGGGGTACGCAGTATTTT
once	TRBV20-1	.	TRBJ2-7	CSARDSYEQYF	TGCAGTGCTAGAGACTCCTACGAGCAGTACTTC
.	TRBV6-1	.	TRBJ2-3	CASSHTDTQYF	TGTGCCAGCAGCCACACAGATACGCAGTATTTT
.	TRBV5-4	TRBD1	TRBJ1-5	CASSLQGAFNQPQHF	TGTGCCAGCAGCTTACAGGGGGCTTTCAATCAGCCCCAGCATTTT
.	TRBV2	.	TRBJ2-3	CASSEGGTRSTDTQYF	TGTGCCAGCAGTGAAGGGGGAACCCGTAGCACAGATACGCAGTATTTT
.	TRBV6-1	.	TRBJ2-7	CASSHGLGSYEQYF	TGTGCCAGCAGTCATGGACTGGGTTCCTACGAGCAGTACTTC
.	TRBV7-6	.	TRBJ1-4	CASSLDPTAEKLFF	TGTGCCAGCAGCTTAGACCCCACGGCTGAAAAACTGTTTTTT
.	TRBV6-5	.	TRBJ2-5	CASSSTFRGPGETQYF	TGTGCCAGCAGTTCAACATTCCGGGGGCCAGGAGAGACCCAGTACTTC
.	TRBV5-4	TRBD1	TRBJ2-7	CASSQDGTGTYEQYF	TGTGCCAGCAGCCAAGACGGGACAGGGACCTACGAGCAGTACTTC
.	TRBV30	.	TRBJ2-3	CAWSVGSTDTQYF	TGTGCCTGGAGTGTAGGGAGCACAGATACGCAGTATTTT
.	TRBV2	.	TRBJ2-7	CASRRLAYEQYF	TGTGCCAGCCGACGTCTAGCCTACGAGCAGTACTTC
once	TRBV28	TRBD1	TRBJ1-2	CASRSPGQEALGGYTF	TGTGCCAGCAGGTCCCCGGGACAGGAGGCCCTTGGGGGCTACACCTTC
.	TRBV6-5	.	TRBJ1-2	CASSEPGQNYGYTF	TGTGCCAGCAGCGAGCCAGGACAGAACTATGGCTACACCTTC
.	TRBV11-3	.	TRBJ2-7	CASSLGGEYEQYF	TGTGCCAGCAGCTTAGGAGGAGAGTACGAGCAGTACTTC
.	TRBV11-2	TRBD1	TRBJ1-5	CASSPGTAAYQPQHF	TGTGCCAGCAGCCCAGGGACAGCCGCATATCAGCCCCAGCATTTT
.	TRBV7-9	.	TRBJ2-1	CASSPLEGTYYNEQFF	TGTGCCAGCAGCCCGCTCGAGGGAACCTACTACAATGAGCAGTTCTTC
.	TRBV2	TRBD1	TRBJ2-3	CASTRTGVVDTQYF	TGTGCCAGCACCCGGACAGGGGTGGTAGATACGCAGTATTTT
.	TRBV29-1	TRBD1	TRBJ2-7	CSVETGERGPYEQYF	TGCAGCGTGGAAACAGGGGAACGAGGACCCTACGAGCAGTACTTC
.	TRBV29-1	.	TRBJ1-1	CSVEAQGGTEAFF	TGCAGCGTTGAAGCACAGGGAGGCACTGAAGCTTTCTTT
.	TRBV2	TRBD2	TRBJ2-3	CASSDGGSTRGDTQYF	TGTGCCAGCAGTGACGGCGGGAGTACACGAGGGGATACGCAGTATTTT
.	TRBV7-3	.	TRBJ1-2	CASSLSQGPAMGGYTF	TGTGCCAGCAGCTTAAGCCAGGGCCCCGCGATGGGAGGCTACACCTTC
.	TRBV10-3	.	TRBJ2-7	CAIRGPSYEQYF	TGTGCCATCAGGGGACCTTCCTACGAGCAGTACTTC
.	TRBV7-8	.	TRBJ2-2	CASSLRSLGTLNTGELFF	TGTGCCAGCAGCCTTAGATCCCTCGGGACTCTGAACACCGGGGAGCTGTTTTTT
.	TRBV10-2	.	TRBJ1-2	CASSDGEPYGYTF	TGCGCCAGCAGTGATGGAGAGCCCTATGGCTACACCTTC
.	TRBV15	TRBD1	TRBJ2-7	CATSRASYGQGGYEQYF	TGTGCCACCAGCAGAGCTTCTTACGGACAGGGGGGCTACGAGCAGTACTTC
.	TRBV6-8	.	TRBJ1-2	CASSEANTCTF	TGTGCCAGCAGTGAAGCGAATACCTGCACCTTC
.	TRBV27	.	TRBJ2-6	CASSLYTSGANVLTF	TGTGCCAGCAGTTTGTACACCTCTGGGGCCAACGTCCTGACTTTC
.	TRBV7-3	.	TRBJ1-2	CASSLTGDFNYGYTF	TGTGCCAGCAGCTTAACAGGGGATTTTAACTATGGCTACACCTTC
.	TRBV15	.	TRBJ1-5	CATSRGAHRNNQPQHF	TGTGCCACCAGCAGAGGCGCCCACAGAAACAATCAGCCCCAGCATTTT
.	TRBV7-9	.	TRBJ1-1	CASSLRGGGTEAFF	TGTGCCAGCAGCCTACGAGGTGGCGGCACTGAAGCTTTCTTT
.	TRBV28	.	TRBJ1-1	CASSDSIEAFF	TGTGCCAGCAGTGACAGCATTGAAGCTTTCTTT
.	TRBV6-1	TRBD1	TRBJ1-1	CASSRDRPNTEAFF	TGTGCCAGCAGCCGGGACAGACCGAACACTGAAGCTTTCTTT
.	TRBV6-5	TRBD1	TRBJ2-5	CASSYEGAGTQYF	TGTGCCAGCAGTTACGAGGGGGCAGGGACCCAGTACTTC
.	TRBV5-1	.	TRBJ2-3	CASSDPTSTDTQYF	TGCGCCAGCAGCGACCCGACTAGCACAGATACGCAGTATTTT
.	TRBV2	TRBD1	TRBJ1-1	CASKGQGSSTEAFF	TGTGCCAGCAAGGGACAGGGTTCTAGCACTGAAGCTTTCTTT
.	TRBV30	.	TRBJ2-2	CAWTGMNTGELFF	TGTGCCTGGACGGGGATGAACACCGGGGAGCTGTTTTTT
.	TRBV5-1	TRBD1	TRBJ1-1	CASSLEQGVVTEAFF	TGCGCCAGCAGCTTGGAGCAGGGGGTGGTTACTGAAGCTTTCTTT
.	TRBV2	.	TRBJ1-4	CASCRAAVVEKLFF	TGTGCCAGCTGCCGGGCAGCGGTGGTGGAAAAACTGTTTTTT